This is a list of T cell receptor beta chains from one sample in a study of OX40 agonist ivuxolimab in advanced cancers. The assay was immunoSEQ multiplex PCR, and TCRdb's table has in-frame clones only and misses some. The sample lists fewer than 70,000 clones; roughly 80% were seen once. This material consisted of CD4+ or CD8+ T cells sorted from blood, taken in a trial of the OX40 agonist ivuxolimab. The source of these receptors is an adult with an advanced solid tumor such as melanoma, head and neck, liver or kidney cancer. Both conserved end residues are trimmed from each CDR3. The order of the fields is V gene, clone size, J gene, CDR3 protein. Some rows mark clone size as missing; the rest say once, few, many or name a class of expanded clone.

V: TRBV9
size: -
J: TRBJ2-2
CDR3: ASSVSLAGPTGELF

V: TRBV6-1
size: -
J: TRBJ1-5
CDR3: ASRTGTDYQPQH

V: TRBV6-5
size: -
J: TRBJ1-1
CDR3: ASSLFGTEAF

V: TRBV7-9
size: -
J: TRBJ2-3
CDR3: ASSSGPGRPTDTQY

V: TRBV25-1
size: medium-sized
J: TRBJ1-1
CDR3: ASSESGVRTEAF

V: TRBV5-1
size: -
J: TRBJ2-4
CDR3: ASSPSGVESNIQY

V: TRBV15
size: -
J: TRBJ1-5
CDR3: ATSREHSNQPQH

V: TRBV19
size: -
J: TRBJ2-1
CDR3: ASSRFSGGNEQF

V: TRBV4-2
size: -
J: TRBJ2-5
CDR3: ASSQGVVAGEETQY

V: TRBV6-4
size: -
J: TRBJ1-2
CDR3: ASSVVPGQGSGGYT

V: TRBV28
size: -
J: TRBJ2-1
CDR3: ASSLTGARNEQF

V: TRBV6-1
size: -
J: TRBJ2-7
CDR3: ASSEWGLSSYEQY

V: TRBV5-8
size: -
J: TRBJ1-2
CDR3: ASSLDRSNYGYT

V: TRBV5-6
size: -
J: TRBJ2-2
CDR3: ASSLGRAGTGELF

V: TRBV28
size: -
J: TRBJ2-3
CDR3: ASSLVRGVLAGAVDTQY

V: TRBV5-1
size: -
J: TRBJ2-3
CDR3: ASSPAPIFTDTQY

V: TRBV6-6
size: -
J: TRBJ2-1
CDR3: ASSSAGGLQEQF

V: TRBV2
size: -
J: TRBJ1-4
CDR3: ASSAGRQPTNEKLF